Below, 30 T cell receptor beta chains from the same sample are listed, as sequenced in a study of blood T cell repertoires in COVID-19. TCRdb keeps only in-frame clones here, not all; method: immunoSEQ multiplex PCR. The table records approximately 290,000 clones, under 85% of them present only once. Sequenced: peripheral blood. These receptors all stem from a human donor with COVID-19, enrolled during active disease. The donor label of this sample is uncertain.

The chain joins TRBV9 to TRBJ2-2, with 11 positions matching TRBD2. The CDR3 has 19 residues. V lost 0 bases to trimming and J lost 3 bases; unmatched junction nucleotides: 10. Germline-derived CDR1 and CDR2 are SGDLS and YYNGEE. The CDR3 nucleotides read TGTGCCAGCAGCGTAGGGGACAGATCACTAGCGGGGGACACCGGGGAGCTGTTTTTT. Residues: CASSVGDRSLAGDTGELFF.

About this clone: The same CDR3 is also encoded by other DNA sequences in this sample. The chain carries TRBV7-9 and TRBJ1-4, with 7 bases identical to TRBD1. CDR3 length: 14 amino acids. Germline-derived CDR1 and CDR2 are SEHNR and FQNEAQ (reference sequence). Trimming at V came to 5 bases and at J to 3 bases, leaving 3 bases not matched to a gene. The CDR3 here is CASSLGTANEKLFF. CDR3 coding DNA: TGTGCCAGCAGCCTTGGGACAGCTAATGAAAAACTGTTTTTT. Complete variable domain (other parts from reference TRBV7-9 and TRBJ1-4): DTGVSQNPRHKITKRGQNVTFRCDPISEHNRLYWYRQTLGQGPEFLTYFQNEAQLEKSRLLSDRFSAERPKGSFSTLEIQRTEQGDSAMYLCASSLGTANEKLFFGSGTQLSVL.

This clone has only a few counts. The CDR3 DNA reads TGTGCCAGCAGTTACACGGGTGCTAGCACAGATACGCAGTATTTT. Its translation: CASSYTGASTDTQYF. The chain combines TRBV6-2 or TRBV6-3 with TRBJ2-3; no clear D gene. Germline CDR1 reads MNHEY; CDR2 reads SVGEGT. The V and J ends lost 2 bases and 0 bases respectively, with 9 bases between them. This CDR3 is 15 amino acids long.

The chain couples TRBV6-5 to TRBJ2-3, with a weak D call TRBD2 (6 bases). Germline lookup yields CDR1 MNHEY and CDR2 SVGAGI. CDR3 length: 14 amino acids. V was pared by 5 bases and J by 0 bases, with 9 bases between. This chain's CDR3 is CASSPSGSTDTQYF. DNA for the CDR3: TGTGCCAGCAGTCCCAGCGGGAGCACAGATACGCAGTATTTT.

This clone was counted between two and nine times. V and J are TRBV6-2 or TRBV6-3 and TRBJ2-7, with TRBD2 as a possible D gene (6 bases). Germline CDR1 reads MNHEY; CDR2 reads SVGEGT. V lost 4 bases and J lost 9, with 25 bases in between. There are 16 residues in the CDR3. CDR3: CASSSGVFGGRSVQYF. CDR3 in DNA: TGTGCCAGCAGTTCGGGGGTCTTTGGGGGGAGATCAGTGCAGTACTTC.

The chain is built from TRBV10-3 and TRBJ2-3, with D possibly matching TRBD1 (6 bases). Between the trimmed V and J ends, which lost 9 bases and 4 bases, there was a span of 17 bases. Germline CDR1 ENHRY, CDR2 SYGVKD. CDR3 size: 14 residues. CDR3 region: CAISTGAAADTQYF. CDR3 coding DNA: TGTGCCATTTCGACAGGCGCGGCGGCAGATACGCAGTATTTT.

In DNA, the CDR3 is TGTGCCAGCTCGGAACTAGCGGGAGCGTTTGCAGATACGCAGTATTTT. Translating it yields CASSELAGAFADTQYF. The chain has TRBV6-6 and TRBJ2-3, with 11 bases identical to TRBD2. Trimming removed 8 bases from V and 4 bases from J; junction bases left unmatched: 11. Germline CDR1 reads MNHNY; CDR2 reads SVGAGI (reference sequence). This CDR3 region has 16 residues.

V gene TRBV7-2 combines with J gene TRBJ2-3; TRBD1 agrees at 8 bases. After removal of 5 bases from V and 5 bases from J, the junction contained 6 bases not matched to a gene. CDR3 length: 14 residues. Germline-derived CDR1 and CDR2 are SGHTA and FQGNSA. As DNA, the CDR3 is TGTGCCAGCAGCGTGCGACAGGGGATAGATACGCAGTATTTT. Protein product: CASSVRQGIDTQYF.

This clone came up a few times. V usage is TRBV9 and J usage is TRBJ2-3; 13 nucleotides match TRBD2. The junction had 12 bases not matched to a gene; V was cut back by 4 bases and J by 7 bases. Germline-derived CDR1 and CDR2 are SGDLS and YYNGEE. The CDR3 consists of 17 residues. The DNA of the CDR3 is TGTGCCAGCAGCATTCGCCCACTAGCGGGAGGGCCGAATACGCAGTATTTT. As protein: CASSIRPLAGGPNTQYF.

The chain links TRBV7-2 to TRBJ2-1; a possible D gene is TRBD2 (6 bases). The CDR3 is made up of 15 amino acids. Germline values: CDR1 SGHTA, CDR2 FQGNSA. V was trimmed by 1 base and J by 4 bases, leaving 11 bases between them. The CDR3 DNA reads TGTGCCAGCAGCTTAGTAGCGGCCCTTTACAATGAGCAGTTCTTC. This encodes CASSLVAALYNEQFF.

The CDR3 protein is CASRIGIGLSNGYTF. The CDR3 DNA follows: TGTGCCAGCAGGATCGGGATAGGCCTCTCAAACGGCTACACCTTC. The V gene is TRBV6-5, the J gene TRBJ1-2; no definite D call. The CDR3 totals 15 residues. Trimming stripped 6 bases from V and 8 bases from J, with 22 bases between. Looked up from germline, CDR1 is MNHEY and CDR2 is SVGAGI.

This clone was found once. The rearrangement uses TRBV27 and TRBJ2-7, with D unclear. Trimming shortened V by 5 bases and J by 0 bases, and 11 bases separated the two germline ends. Germline loops: CDR1 MNHEY, CDR2 SMNVEV (reference sequence). The length of the CDR3 is 14 residues. DNA of the CDR3: TGTGCCAGCAGTGCGTTACAGAGCTCCTACGAGCAGTACTTC. Residues: CASSALQSSYEQYF.

The rearrangement links TRBV10-2 to TRBJ1-6; D gene uncertain. V lost 0 bases to trimming and J lost 6 bases, with 6 bases between them. The CDR3 consists of 14 residues. CDR1 WSHSY and CDR2 SAAADI come from the germline V gene. The DNA of the CDR3 is TGCGCCAGCAGTGAGTCGAGATCTAATTCACCCCTCCACTTT. Its translation is CASSESRSNSPLHF.

CDR3 region: CASSINKYEQYF. The DNA of the CDR3 is TGTGCCAGCAGCATTAATAAATACGAGCAGTACTTC. The chain employs TRBV7-9 and TRBJ2-7, with no clear D. Trimming took 5 bases from V and 4 from J, leaving 9 bases between them. The CDR3 contains 12 residues. Germline V gene data show CDR1 as SEHNR and CDR2 as FQNEAQ (reference sequence).

The V gene is TRBV28, the J gene TRBJ1-2, with 7 bases aligning to TRBD1. The V gene's germline CDR1 is MDHEN and CDR2 SYDVKM. The J segment lost 4 bases and the V segment lost 6 bases, leaving 11 bases of the junction unmatched. The CDR3 totals 15 residues. CDR3 sequence reads: CASSPPDRDIYGYTF. CDR3 DNA sequence: TGTGCCAGCAGCCCACCCGACAGGGATATCTATGGCTACACCTTC.

The chain employs TRBV5-4 and TRBJ2-5, with 8 bases fitting TRBD2. Trimming took 3 bases from V and 5 from J; bases not matched to a gene: 3. This CDR3 region has 13 residues. The germline gives CDR1 SGHNT, CDR2 YYREEE (reference sequence). Written as DNA, the CDR3 is TGTGCCAGCAGCTGGGAGCGGGAGGAGACCCAGTACTTC. This codes for CASSWEREETQYF.

V gene TRBV11-2 combines with J gene TRBJ1-3, with D unresolved. Germline V CDR1 and CDR2: SGHAT, FQNNGV. The CDR3 extends over 14 amino acids. The V end lost 6 bases, the J end lost 3 bases, and 12 bases lay between the germline ends. The CDR3 DNA is TGTGCCAGCAGTTACGTTGAGTATGGAAACACCATATATTTT. This sequence encodes CASSYVEYGNTIYF.

J is TRBJ1-5 and V is TRBV2; tentatively, D is TRBD1 (5 bases). The germline CDR1 and CDR2 sequences are SNHLY and FYNNEI. Between the trimmed V and J ends, which lost 4 bases and 0 bases, there was a span of 13 bases. The CDR3 covers 16 residues. As DNA, the CDR3 is TGTGCCAGCAGTGGGGGCAGGTCCTTTAGCAATCAGCCCCAGCATTTT. Its translation is CASSGGRSFSNQPQHF.

This clone is a singleton in its sample. The chain uses TRBV5-1 and TRBJ2-7; tentatively, D is TRBD1 (6 bases). CDR1 and CDR2 from the germline V gene are SGHRS and YFSETQ. CDR3 length equals 15 residues. V was cut by 0 bases and J by 3 bases, with 13 bases left in between. DNA of the CDR3: TGCGCCAGCAGCTTGGGTGGGACATTTAACTACGAGCAGTACTTC. Translation: CASSLGGTFNYEQYF.

The gene calls are TRBV7-3 and TRBJ2-1, with TRBD2 matching 9 bases. This CDR3 spans 14 amino acids. With V trimmed by 2 bases and J by 9 bases, 5 bases remained unmatched. CDR1 and CDR2 (germline): SGHTA, FQGTGA. CDR3 residues: CASSLAGGEVEQFF. DNA for the CDR3: TGTGCCAGCAGCTTAGCGGGAGGGGAGGTTGAGCAGTTCTTC. The full variable domain, rest sourced from reference TRBV7-3 and TRBJ2-1, is GAGVSQTPSNKVTEKGKYVELRCDPISGHTALYWYRQSLGQGPEFLIYFQGTGAADDSGLPNDRFFAVRPEGSVSTLKIQRTERGDSAVYLCASSLAGGEVEQFFGPGTRLTVL.

A remark on this clone: This CDR3 is also generated by other DNA sequences in the sample. The J gene is TRBJ2-1, the V gene TRBV5-1, with 8 bases fitting TRBD2. The ends lost 1 base at V and 3 bases at J; junction bases unmatched: 3. The CDR3 totals 15 residues. Germline values: CDR1 SGHRS, CDR2 YFSETQ. CDR3 coding DNA: TGCGCCAGCAGCTTGAGAAGCGGGAGCTACAATGAGCAGTTCTTC. Its translation is CASSLRSGSYNEQFF.

The V call is TRBV30, the J call TRBJ1-1, with 9 bases identical to TRBD1. The germline CDR1 and CDR2 sequences are GTSNPN and SVGIG (reference sequence). The junction had 8 bases not matched to a gene; V was cut back by 4 bases and J by 5 bases. The CDR3 has 14 residues. The CDR3, as DNA: TGTGCCTGGAAACGACAGGGGGGGGTAACTGAAGCTTTCTTT. It codes for CAWKRQGGVTEAFF.

The chain links TRBV7-8 to TRBJ1-1, with TRBD1 identical over 7 bases. Per the germline V gene, CDR1 is SGHVS and CDR2 is FQNEAQ. Losses at the gene ends were 1 base for V and 6 bases for J; bases not matched to a gene: 11. There are 16 residues in the CDR3. The CDR3, as DNA: TGTGCCAGCAGCTTAGGGGGACGACAGGGCCGGGCTGAAGCTTTCTTT. Translated: CASSLGGRQGRAEAFF. The full variable domain, rest sourced from reference TRBV7-8 and TRBJ1-1, is GAGVSQSPRYKVAKRGQDVALRCDPISGHVSLFWYQQALGQGPEFLTYFQNEAQLDKSGLPSDRFFAERPEGSVSTLKIQRTQQEDSAVYLCASSLGGRQGRAEAFFGQGTRLTVV.

The chain employs TRBV7-8 and TRBJ1-4, with D perhaps matching TRBD1 (6 bases). The V gene lost 5 bases and the J gene lost 13 bases, with 14 bases spanning the gap. This CDR3 comprises 12 residues. Germline CDR1 is SGHVS and CDR2 is FQNEAQ. CDR3 DNA: TGTGCCAGCAGCCACATAGGGGGTGGACTGTTTTTT. Amino acids: CASSHIGGGLFF.

For this clone: Germline and junction disagree at one end, which may indicate a read error. The rearrangement joins TRBV7-7 to TRBJ2-2, with 7 bases aligning to TRBD1. Per germline, CDR1 SSHAT and CDR2 FNYEAQ (reference sequence). The CDR3 is 16 residues long. This chain's CDR3 is CASSLEGATNTGELFF. Written as DNA, the CDR3 is TGTGCTAGCAGCTTAGAGGGGGCTACGAACACCGGGGAGCTGTTTTTT.

The V call is TRBV29-1, the J call TRBJ2-7; 9 bases fit TRBD1. The CDR3 extends over 15 amino acids. Germline CDR1 is SQVTM and CDR2 is ANQGSEA. V gave up 7 bases and J gave up 0 bases; unmatched junction bases: 10. CDR3 amino acids: CSALGGQGTSYEQYF. CDR3 nucleotide sequence: TGCAGCGCATTGGGGGGACAGGGTACCTCCTACGAGCAGTACTTC.

This chain links TRBV21-1 with TRBJ2-1; the table calls TRBD2, which could not be checked here. TRBV21-1 is a pseudogene. The CDR3 is 16 amino acids. The CDR3 nucleotides read TGTGCCAGCAGCAAAGCTCCAGCGGGAGGGCTCAATGAGCAGTTCTTC. Translated, it gives CASSKAPAGGLNEQFF.

The chain carries TRBV2 and TRBJ2-1; TRBD2 agrees at 13 bases. The V gene end was trimmed by 6 bases and the J gene end by 8 bases; junction bases not matched to a gene: 10. Per germline, CDR1 SNHLY and CDR2 FYNNEI. This CDR3 is built from 16 residues. The CDR3 nucleotides are TGTGCCAGCAGCCGTACCGGGACTAGCGGGACACATGAGCAGTTCTTC. Its translation: CASSRTGTSGTHEQFF.

J is TRBJ1-1 and V is TRBV3-1 (or the pseudogene TRBV3-2); no definite D call. Trimming left V 11 bases short and J 3 bases short, with 13 bases between. The CDR3 covers 12 residues. The germline gives CDR1 LGHDT, CDR2 YNNKEL (reference sequence). CDR3 in DNA: TGTGCCTCCTCTACCGCTGACACTGAAGCTTTCTTT. It codes for CASSTADTEAFF.

The chain employs TRBV5-6 and TRBJ1-6; 9 bases are a match to TRBD1. The CDR3 consists of 16 residues. With 4 bases clipped from V and 7 bases from J, the junction kept 9 bases outside the gene matches. CDR1 is SGHDT, CDR2 YYEEEE, per germline. The CDR3 spells CASSLGTGFWNSPLHF. The DNA of the CDR3 is TGTGCCAGCAGCCTCGGGACAGGGTTTTGGAATTCACCCCTCCACTTT.